The next 4 T cell receptor beta chains were all read from a single sample in a study of low-dose radiotherapy and immunotherapy resistance in tumors (dated by TCRdb to 2022 to 2024). Sequenced on an Illumina HiSeq 2500. Superscript III and a set of TRAV- and TRBV-specific primers were used to synthesize first-strand cDNA, so that both TCRalpha and TCRbeta chains were covered. TCRs were amplified with Phusion for 15 to 20 PCR cycles using a constant-region primer together with the adapter attached to the V primers. TCRdb cleaned the public reads at Q25 with fastp, built clones with MiXCR and kept in-frame beta chains. Each CDR3 protein appears once, grouped with its most common genes and DNA. The sample table holds tens of thousands of distinct CDR3 sequences, of which almost 25% were seen once. The biggest ten clones account for just over 5.5% of the sample. The label giving this sample's time point can be read as: before trial treatment.

The sequenced sample was PBMCs, obtained before treatment. Receptor source: a male donor with prostate cancer.

This clonotype was seen repeatedly, ten times or more. J is TRBJ1-1 and V is TRBV12-3 or TRBV12-4; unclear D gene. Trimming removed 8 bases from V and 0 bases from J, with 13 bases in between. The CDR3 covers 14 residues. The CDR3 DNA reads TGTGCCAGCGGGTTAGGCGTCATGAACACTGAAGCTTTCTTT. Translating gives CASGLGVMNTEAFF.

This clonotype occurred many times. The chain is built from TRBV12-3 or TRBV12-4 and TRBJ1-2; D may be TRBD1 (6 bases). V lost 5 bases to trimming and J lost 1 base, with 17 bases between them. The CDR3 runs 16 residues. The DNA for the CDR3 is TGTGCCAGCAGTAGGGGGGGTTGGGCAGTTAACTATGGCTACACCTTC. It specifies CASSRGGWAVNYGYTF.

Note on this clonotype: A far larger clone lies a single base away; this is likely a read error. The rearrangement links TRBV5-3 to TRBJ2-1; weak D call: TRBD1 (6 bases). TRBV5-3 carries the ORF label, with uncertain function. V shed 0 bases and J shed 6 bases, with 13 bases lying between them. The CDR3 length is 15 residues. CDR3 sequence: CARSLAHLGGNEQFF. The CDR3 region has the DNA TGTGCCAGAAGCTTGGCCCATCTAGGGGGCAATGAGCAGTTCTTC.

This clonotype was observed at least ten times. The chain carries TRBV11-2 and TRBJ2-1; no clear D gene. This CDR3 spans 15 amino acids. Germline loops: CDR1 SGHAT, CDR2 FQNNGV. V lost 0 bases, J lost 3 bases, and 9 bases lay in between. The CDR3 DNA sequence: TGTGCCAGCAGCTTAGATGAGTTAATCTACAATGAGCAGTTCTTC. This translates into CASSLDELIYNEQFF.